This T cell receptor (beta chain) was sequenced for a study of blood T cell repertoires in COVID-19. The CDR3 covers 15 residues. V lost 2 bases and J lost 2, with 11 bases in between. From germline, CDR1 is SGHRS and CDR2 YFSETQ. Method: immunoSEQ multiplex PCR; TCRdb's copy keeps in-frame clones and lacks some. The sample contains fewer than 250,000 clones, 83% of which appear only once. V is TRBV5-1 and J is TRBJ1-3; a weak D match, TRBD1 (6 bases). The sample comprised peripheral blood. The sequence was obtained from a woman in her 40s with active or convalescent COVID-19. CDR3 sequence: CASSFGGEPGNTIYF. For the CDR3, the DNA is TGCGCCAGCAGCTTTGGGGGCGAGCCTGGAAACACCATATATTTT.